These 14 T cell receptor beta chains were sequenced from one sample in a study of regulatory dendritic cells for organ transplantation. Assay used: immunoSEQ multiplex PCR; TCRdb lists only in-frame clones, some missing. The sample has 20,000 to 25,000 clones; around 85% are singletons. Sorted T cells were CFSE-labeled and cultured roughly five days with allogeneic regulatory or mature dendritic cells at 1:10. Antigens of these TCRs are unknown. The specimen sequenced was naive CD4+ T cells from blood cultured with regulatory dendritic cells. Subset given: CD45RA+ naive T cells. The receptors were sampled from a human donor in good health.

This clone appeared once. V and J are TRBV5-6 and TRBJ2-7; possible D gene TRBD1, 6 bases. CDR1 is SGHDT, CDR2 YYEEEE, per germline. The V end was cut by 3 bases, the J end by 5 bases, with 12 bases between. The CDR3 is 13 residues long. The CDR3 coding sequence is TGTGCCAGCAGCTATCTCAGGGGCGACGAGCAGTACTTC. It is translated as CASSYLRGDEQYF.

The V call is TRBV5-1, the J call TRBJ1-5; TRBD1 matches 8 bases. The CDR3 sequence is 15 residues long. V shed 2 bases and J 9 bases; nucleotides not matched to a gene: 10. Per the germline V gene, CDR1 is SGHRS and CDR2 is YFSETQ. This chain's CDR3 is CASSLDVGQGGPQHF. The CDR3 DNA follows: TGCGCCAGCAGCTTAGACGTCGGACAGGGAGGGCCCCAGCATTTT.

This chain connects TRBV25-1 to TRBJ2-3; maybe TRBD1 (6 bases). Per the germline V gene, CDR1 is MGHDK and CDR2 is SYGVNS. Trimming left V 7 bases short and J 7 bases short, with 12 bases between. The CDR3 extends over 12 amino acids. The DNA for the CDR3 is TGTGCCAGCATCCCAGGGGCAAATACGCAGTATTTT. This sequence encodes CASIPGANTQYF.

This chain uses TRBV11-1 with TRBJ2-5; TRBD2 matches at 9 bases. Trimming at V came to 3 bases and at J to 5 bases, leaving 7 bases not matched to a gene. This CDR3 comprises 15 residues. Germline V gene sequence: CDR1 SGHAT, CDR2 FQDESV (reference sequence). The DNA of the CDR3 is TGTGCCAGCAGCTTTGGCGGGAGGGCCGCGGAGACCCAGTACTTC. Translation gives CASSFGGRAAETQYF.

The chain joins TRBV4-1 to TRBJ1-2; D call uncertain. The germline gives CDR1 MGHRA, CDR2 YSYEKL. Trimming stripped 0 bases from V and 2 bases from J, with 13 bases between. CDR3 length equals 16 residues. The CDR3 loop reads CASSQDAAAKNYGYTF. CDR3 bases: TGCGCCAGCAGCCAAGATGCGGCAGCGAAAAACTATGGCTACACCTTC.

This sequence joins TRBV28 and TRBJ2-7, with 8 positions matching TRBD2. The CDR3 contains 17 residues. The germline gives CDR1 MDHEN, CDR2 SYDVKM. The junction had 19 bases not matched to a gene; V was cut back by 5 bases and J by 7 bases. The CDR3 is CASSPSGAKGSGGEQYF. The DNA of the CDR3 is TGTGCCAGCAGTCCTAGTGGGGCCAAAGGGTCGGGAGGGGAGCAGTACTTC.

This clone was counted a few times. In DNA, the CDR3 is TGTGCCAGCAGCTTAGCATTTATCGGGAGCTCCTACGAGCAGTACTTC. As protein: CASSLAFIGSSYEQYF. The chain recombines TRBV7-9 with TRBJ2-7; D might be TRBD2 (6 bases). V lost 0 bases, J lost 0 bases, and 12 bases lay in between. Germline-derived CDR1 and CDR2 are SEHNR and FQNEAQ (reference sequence). The CDR3 totals 16 residues.

The CDR3 loop reads CASSEQGTNSPLHF. CDR3 in DNA: TGTGCCAGCAGTGAACAGGGCACCAATTCACCCCTCCACTTT. The V gene is TRBV2, the J gene TRBJ1-6, with TRBD1 as a possible D gene (5 bases). Germline V gene data show CDR1 as SNHLY and CDR2 as FYNNEI. V was pared by 2 bases and J by 7 bases, with 9 bases between. The CDR3 contains 14 residues.

The rearrangement links TRBV7-3 to TRBJ2-3; D could derive from TRBD1 or TRBD2 (5 bases each). Trimming pared 6 bases from V and 0 bases from J, leaving 7 bases between. The CDR3 is 13 residues long. Germline V gives CDR1 SGHTA, CDR2 FQGTGA. The DNA for the CDR3 is TGTGCCAGCAGTGGGACGAGCACAGATACGCAGTATTTT. Translating gives CASSGTSTDTQYF.

V is TRBV12-5 and J is TRBJ1-5; 8 positions match TRBD1. This CDR3 region has 18 residues. Germline V gives CDR1 LGHNT, CDR2 FRNRAP. The ends lost 2 bases at V and 3 bases at J; junction bases unmatched: 12. The CDR3, as DNA: TGTGCTAGTGGTTTGTCAACCGGGACAGGTAAAAACAATCAGCCCCAGCATTTT. Translation gives CASGLSTGTGKNNQPQHF.

This clone was counted between two and nine times. The rearrangement uses TRBV6-6 and TRBJ1-4, with a possible D match to TRBD1 (5 bases). CDR1 and CDR2 (germline): MNHNY, SVGAGI (reference sequence). The V end lost 2 bases, the J end lost 8 bases, and 12 bases lay between the germline ends. The CDR3 covers 14 residues. The CDR3 coding sequence is TGTGCCAGCAGTTACAAGGGCAGGGACGAAAAACTGTTTTTT. It yields the protein CASSYKGRDEKLFF.

The V and J genes are TRBV18 and TRBJ2-3; no definite D call. Trimming shortened V by 2 bases and J by 4 bases, and 4 bases separated the two germline ends. Germline V gene data show CDR1 as KGHSH and CDR2 as LQKENI. The CDR3 totals 12 residues. In DNA, the CDR3 is TGTGCCAGCTCACCAGCATCAGATACGCAGTATTTT. Protein product: CASSPASDTQYF.

The chain uses TRBV5-1 and TRBJ1-1; unclear D gene. The length of the CDR3 is 14 residues. Germline loops: CDR1 SGHRS, CDR2 YFSETQ. Trimming left V 4 bases short and J 1 base short, with 11 bases between. CDR3 in DNA: TGCGCCAGCAGCCCCCTGTGGGGGAACACTGAAGCTTTCTTT. Translated: CASSPLWGNTEAFF.

This chain uses TRBV4-1 with TRBJ2-5; 9 bases fit TRBD2. This CDR3 has 15 amino acids. From germline, CDR1 is MGHRA and CDR2 YSYEKL. Losses at the gene ends were 6 bases for V and 5 bases for J; bases not matched to a gene: 10. CDR3 in amino acids: CASSSGSLGWETQYF. The CDR3 bases are TGCGCCAGCAGTAGCGGGAGTCTTGGTTGGGAGACCCAGTACTTC.